These 27 T cell receptor beta chains were all obtained from the same sample, sequenced in a study of blood T cell repertoires in COVID-19. TCRdb's copy holds only in-frame clones and misses some; the assay was immunoSEQ multiplex PCR. The sample includes some 300,000 clones, around 88% seen only once; the top ten take just under 7%. The sequenced sample consisted of peripheral blood. These receptor sequences come from a woman aged 25 to 45 who had recovered from COVID-19.

Comments on this clone: Other nucleotide sequences from this sample produce the same CDR3. The J gene is TRBJ1-2, the V gene TRBV28; 10 nucleotides agree with TRBD1. This CDR3 spans 13 amino acids. Germline lookup yields CDR1 MDHEN and CDR2 SYDVKM. The V segment lost 2 bases and the J segment 8 bases; nucleotides outside the gene matches: 2. CDR3: CASSLGTGAGYTF. The DNA for the CDR3 is TGTGCCAGCAGTTTAGGGACAGGGGCCGGCTACACCTTC.

The chain employs TRBV5-1 and TRBJ2-3, with D possibly being TRBD2 (6 bases). Between the trimmed V and J ends, which lost 3 bases and 4 bases, there was a span of 15 bases. The CDR3 has 15 amino acids. CDR1 and CDR2 (germline): SGHRS, YFSETQ. This chain's CDR3 is CASSSGVGEADTQYF. Written as DNA, the CDR3 is TGCGCCAGCAGCTCGGGGGTCGGTGAGGCAGATACGCAGTATTTT.

This chain uses TRBV10-1 with TRBJ2-1; 10 bases fit TRBD1. Germline V gives CDR1 WNHNN, CDR2 SYGVQD (reference sequence). This CDR3 has 16 amino acids. The ends lost 0 bases at V and 9 bases at J; junction bases unmatched: 8. CDR3 sequence reads: CASSESKRQGAREQFF. CDR3 DNA sequence: TGCGCCAGCAGTGAGTCGAAGAGACAGGGGGCGCGTGAGCAGTTCTTC.

The rearrangement links TRBV4-1 to TRBJ1-1, with no clear D. The CDR3 totals 12 residues. Looked up from germline, CDR1 is MGHRA and CDR2 is YSYEKL. The V end lost 0 bases, the J end lost 8 bases, and 7 bases lay between the germline ends. The CDR3 protein is CASSQDPREAFF. For the CDR3, the DNA is TGCGCCAGCAGCCAAGATCCCAGAGAAGCTTTCTTT.

The chain joins TRBV6-6 to TRBJ2-5, with unresolved D. Germline CDR1 is MNHNY and CDR2 is SVGAGI (reference sequence). V shed 8 bases and J shed 4 bases, with 8 bases lying between them. The CDR3 spans 11 residues. The CDR3 loop reads CASEERETQYF. As DNA, the CDR3 is TGTGCCAGCGAAGAGAGAGAGACCCAGTACTTC.

This chain links TRBV27 with TRBJ2-1, with TRBD2 matching 7 bases. The V gene end was trimmed by 5 bases and the J gene end by 4 bases; junction bases not matched to a gene: 11. Germline V gene sequence: CDR1 MNHEY, CDR2 SMNVEV (reference sequence). There are 16 residues in the CDR3. In DNA, the CDR3 is TGTGCCAGCAGTCCCCTTTTGAGCGGGGAATACAATGAGCAGTTCTTC. Protein sequence: CASSPLLSGEYNEQFF.

The rearrangement uses TRBV28 and TRBJ1-1; unclear D gene. The germline V and J ends were trimmed by 6 bases and 1 base, with 9 bases remaining between them. CDR3 length: 13 residues. CDR1 and CDR2 from the germline V gene are MDHEN and SYDVKM. CDR3 loop: CASRSGENTEAFF. In DNA, the CDR3 is TGTGCCAGCAGGTCCGGGGAGAACACTGAAGCTTTCTTT.

This clone has a handful of counts. The chain recombines TRBV19 with TRBJ1-1; D uncertain. CDR1 LNHDA and CDR2 SQIVND come from the germline V gene (reference sequence). Trimming shortened V by 2 bases and J by 4 bases, and 11 bases separated the two germline ends. The CDR3 totals 14 residues. The chain's CDR3 is CASSITQWSTEAFF. The CDR3 nucleotides read TGTGCCAGTAGTATAACTCAGTGGAGCACTGAAGCTTTCTTT.

The DNA of the CDR3 is TGTGCCAGCAGTTTACCCGGGCTAGCGAATACGCAGTATTTT. Translation gives CASSLPGLANTQYF. This chain connects TRBV28 to TRBJ2-3; possible D gene TRBD2, 6 bases. The CDR3 contains 14 residues. The germline gives CDR1 MDHEN, CDR2 SYDVKM. Trimming took off 2 bases at V and 7 bases at J, with 13 bases between the two ends.

V is TRBV4-2 and J is TRBJ2-4, with D perhaps matching TRBD2 (5 bases). The CDR3 is 14 residues long. V lost 1 base to trimming and J lost 9 bases, with 13 bases between them. Germline V gene sequence: CDR1 LGHNA, CDR2 YNFKEQ. Written as DNA, the CDR3 is TGTGCCAGCAGCCAAGGCCCGGATCGGGGCATTCAGTACTTC. Amino acids: CASSQGPDRGIQYF.

This clone has ten or more counts. The chain joins TRBV9 to TRBJ1-4; D possibly corresponds to TRBD1 (6 bases). CDR1 and CDR2 from the germline V gene are SGDLS and YYNGEE. V was pared by 3 bases and J by 8 bases, with 17 bases between. The CDR3 contains 15 residues. The CDR3 here is CASSARGAREEKLFF. In DNA, the CDR3 is TGTGCCAGCAGCGCCCGGGGGGCAAGAGAGGAAAAACTGTTTTTT.

V and J are TRBV9 and TRBJ2-2; 9 bases align to TRBD2. The CDR3 is 17 residues long. The ends lost 3 bases at V and 4 bases at J; junction bases unmatched: 10. Germline CDR1 SGDLS, CDR2 YYNGEE. The CDR3 reads CASSEREASGATGELFF. CDR3 DNA sequence: TGTGCCAGCAGCGAGAGAGAGGCTAGCGGGGCCACCGGGGAGCTGTTTTTT.

The gene calls are TRBV7-9 and TRBJ1-2; D perhaps matches TRBD1 (6 bases). This CDR3 is built from 16 residues. The germline V gene encodes CDR1 SEHNR and CDR2 FQNEAQ (reference sequence). V was cut by 3 bases and J by 4 bases, with 18 bases left in between. CDR3 loop: CASSFYPRQDFYGYTF. The CDR3 DNA reads as TGTGCCAGCAGCTTTTACCCGAGACAGGATTTCTATGGCTACACCTTC.

A word on this clone: The sample holds other DNA sequences that translate to the same CDR3. V gene TRBV15 combines with J gene TRBJ1-1; TRBD1 matches 9 bases. The CDR3 runs to 14 residues. Germline CDR1 LNHNV, CDR2 YYDKDF (reference sequence). V shed 1 base and J 3 bases; nucleotides not matched to a gene: 0. CDR3 nucleotides: TGTGCCACCAGCAGAGGACAGGGGGACACTGAAGCTTTCTTT. Translated, it gives CATSRGQGDTEAFF.

The V call is TRBV7-6, the J call TRBJ2-2; TRBD1 might be the D (5 bases). V lost 5 bases, J lost 7 bases, and 11 bases lay in between. The CDR3 covers 13 residues. Germline V lookup: CDR1 SGHVS, CDR2 FNYEAQ. CDR3 loop: CASSAIQDGELFF. CDR3 DNA: TGTGCCAGCAGCGCCATACAGGACGGGGAGCTGTTTTTT.

This clone appeared a few times. The chain links TRBV2 to TRBJ2-2; D may be TRBD1 (6 bases). V was pared by 8 bases and J by 7 bases, with 17 bases between. This CDR3 has 14 residues. Germline CDR1 reads SNHLY; CDR2 reads FYNNEI. The DNA of the CDR3 is TGTGCCAGCGTTAAAAACAGGGAGTACGGGGAGCTGTTTTTT. It is translated as CASVKNREYGELFF.

This chain connects TRBV11-2 to TRBJ1-2; D might be TRBD1 (6 bases). The germline CDR1 and CDR2 sequences are SGHAT and FQNNGV. V gave up 1 base and J gave up 4 bases, with 7 bases separating them. The CDR3 has 13 residues. Here the CDR3 DNA reads TGTGCCAGCAGCTTAGGGACAGCCTATGGCTACACCTTC. This codes for CASSLGTAYGYTF.

The chain carries TRBV2 and TRBJ2-2, with 8 bases matching TRBD1. The CDR3 is made up of 16 amino acids. The J segment lost 6 bases and the V segment lost 5 bases, leaving 11 bases of the junction unmatched. Germline values: CDR1 SNHLY, CDR2 FYNNEI. This CDR3 is CASSTWTGMRAGELFF. CDR3 bases: TGTGCCAGCAGTACCTGGACAGGGATGCGCGCCGGGGAGCTGTTTTTT.

This clone appeared a single time. The rearrangement links TRBV2 to TRBJ2-4; D uncertain. Germline lookup yields CDR1 SNHLY and CDR2 FYNNEI. The CDR3 totals 13 residues. Trimming left V 2 bases short and J 4 bases short, with 6 bases between. This chain's CDR3 is CASSESYKNIQYF. CDR3 coding DNA: TGTGCCAGCAGTGAATCCTATAAAAACATTCAGTACTTC. Full variable domain (rest looked up from reference TRBV2 and TRBJ2-4): EPEVTQTPSHQVTQMGQEVILRCVPISNHLYFYWYRQILGQKVEFLVSFYNNEISEKSEIFDDQFSVERPDGSNFTLKIRSTKLEDSAMYFCASSESYKNIQYFGAGTRLSVL.

The chain carries TRBV30 and TRBJ2-3; 8 bases align to TRBD2. Looked up from germline, CDR1 is GTSNPN and CDR2 is SVGIG (reference sequence). This CDR3 contains 15 residues. V lost 3 bases and J lost 5; bases outside the gene matches: 10. The CDR3 loop is CAWRNLAGPLDTQYF. As DNA, the CDR3 is TGTGCCTGGAGGAATTTAGCGGGGCCCTTAGATACGCAGTATTTT.

The rearrangement uses TRBV9 and TRBJ1-5; D is unresolved. This CDR3 is 15 amino acids long. Trimming pared 4 bases from V and 0 bases from J, leaving 11 bases between. CDR1 is SGDLS and CDR2 is YYNGEE in the germline V gene. The CDR3 DNA follows: TGTGCCAGCAGCTGGGAGGCCGATAGCAATCAGCCCCAGCATTTT. This translates into CASSWEADSNQPQHF.

The chain is built from TRBV2 and TRBJ2-7, with no clear D. The length of the CDR3 is 11 residues. V was shortened by 4 bases and J by 4 bases, with 5 bases between the two germline ends. Germline lookup yields CDR1 SNHLY and CDR2 FYNNEI. The CDR3: CASSGYYEQYF. Here the CDR3 DNA reads TGTGCCAGCAGTGGTTATTACGAGCAGTACTTC.

With respect to this clone: Other DNA sequences of this sample code for an identical CDR3. CDR3 sequence: CASSPRRDEQYF. The CDR3, as DNA: TGTGCCAGCTCACCGAGGAGGGACGAGCAGTACTTC. The chain uses TRBV18 and TRBJ2-7; D possibly corresponds to TRBD2 (6 bases). CDR1 is KGHSH, CDR2 LQKENI, per germline. There are 12 residues in the CDR3. Deletions cut 3 bases from V and 5 bases from J, with 8 bases between.

This rearrangement joins TRBV4-1 to TRBJ2-1, with D tentatively TRBD1 (5 bases). This CDR3 region has 13 residues. The V end lost 4 bases, the J end lost 12 bases, and 16 bases lay between the germline ends. Germline V gene lookup returns CDR1 MGHRA and CDR2 YSYEKL. CDR3 nucleotide sequence: TGCGCCAGCAGCCGCCCCGGACAAAACGTGCAGTTCTTC. The encoded protein is CASSRPGQNVQFF.

The chain links TRBV19 to TRBJ2-5; possibly TRBD1 for D (5 bases). CDR1 is LNHDA and CDR2 is SQIVND in the germline V gene (reference sequence). V was clipped by 8 bases and J by 2 bases, with 12 bases between them. This CDR3 is built from 13 residues. The CDR3 region is CASAQGLQETQYF. Here the CDR3 DNA reads TGTGCCAGTGCTCAGGGTTTGCAAGAGACCCAGTACTTC.

This chain links TRBV27 with TRBJ1-2, with D maybe TRBD1 (5 bases). V was cut by 5 bases and J by 3 bases, with 16 bases left in between. The germline V gene has CDR1 MNHEY and CDR2 SMNVEV (reference sequence). CDR3 length: 15 residues. DNA for the CDR3: TGTGCCAGCAGTCCAAGGGGCCCGCACCACTATGGCTACACCTTC. Residues: CASSPRGPHHYGYTF.

The CDR3 coding sequence is TGTGCCAGCAGCCAAGATCCGAGCGGGGGCACAGATACGCAGTATTTT. This sequence encodes CASSQDPSGGTDTQYF. The chain is built from TRBV4-2 and TRBJ2-3; 7 positions agree with TRBD2. V lost 0 bases, J lost 1 base, and 4 bases stayed unmatched. Germline V gene lookup returns CDR1 LGHNA and CDR2 YNFKEQ. CDR3 length equals 16 residues.